This T cell receptor beta chain was retrieved from a study of blood T cell repertoires in COVID-19. Data came from immunoSEQ multiplex PCR; TCRdb stores just in-frame clones and leaves some out. The sample carries approximately 270,000 clones, 88% recorded once. CDR3 length: 17 residues. Germline CDR1 is MDHEN and CDR2 is SYDVKM. Losses at the gene ends were 7 bases for V and 5 bases for J; bases not matched to a gene: 15. This TCR was sampled from an elderly man with acute or convalescent COVID-19. The chain employs TRBV28 and TRBJ2-1; TRBD2 matches at 9 bases. Sequenced input: peripheral blood. CDR3 in amino acids: CASTTPSRLAVHNEQFF. The CDR3, as DNA: TGTGCCAGCACCACTCCCTCCAGACTAGCGGTCCACAATGAGCAGTTCTTC.